This TCR beta chain was observed in a study of T cells in Graves' hyperthyroidism and ophthalmopathy (dated by TCRdb to between 2018 and 2020). Regarding the study in general: TCR V-J signatures able to tell the groups apart were searched for in a discovery cohort of 95 or so patients, of whom over 40 had Graves' ophthalmopathy and roughly 59 had stable Graves' hyperthyroidism. An independent validation cohort of under 20 hyperthyroidism patients and about 16 patients who later progressed to ophthalmopathy tested prospective prediction of ophthalmopathy. The roughly 100 discovery patients were randomly divided into training and test sets at a 7:3 ratio. Thyroid tissue and blood T-cell repertoires from six Graves' hyperthyroidism patients were also compared in the study. Once sampling was done, hyperthyroidism patients were given methimazole at a starting dose of 30 mg daily, whereas ophthalmopathy patients were given high-dose intravenous methylprednisolone. The paper reports TCR Vbeta CDR3 sequencing of approximately 140 peripheral blood samples: approximately 41 ophthalmopathy, 75 to 80 hyperthyroidism and around 17 progressor patients. Beyond this particular receptor, the publication reports: Most expanded thyroid clonotypes (frequency above 0.001) were also detected in blood, suggesting blood repertoires may reflect thyroid immune responses. During validation, the model predicted progression to ophthalmopathy a median of about 5.9 months ahead of onset, with around 70% sensitivity and 72% to 80% specificity. A model built on a 13 V-J signature distinguished ophthalmopathy from stable hyperthyroidism, reaching around 90% sensitivity and about 81% specificity in cross-validation and 80%/75% in testing. No statistical method was used to fix the sample size in advance, and group allocation was not hidden from the investigators.

A patient counted as having stable Graves' hyperthyroidism if no progression to ophthalmopathy occurred over 18 months of follow-up. Hyperthyroidism patients were newly diagnosed, with disease duration under 2 months, and aged 18 to 65 years. The study excluded patients with uncontrolled infections, other autoimmune diseases, pregnancy or lactation. Diagnoses were established on the basis of clinical symptoms, serum thyroxine and TRAb, thyroid ultrasound, and orbital computed tomography. Total RNA was extracted using Trizol reagent, and RNA quality was assessed on an Agilent 2100 Bioanalyzer. This clonotype was detected many times. There is no known antigen for this receptor. Base qualities were left out, and no much larger clone turns up one base away. Spanning cysteine to phenylalanine, the CDR3 consists of 15 amino acids. Only CDR3 DNA is held: 45 bases, read in frame from base 1. CDR1 and CDR2, per the germline V gene, are SGHDN and FVKESK. A distance of 14 bases separates the germline ends of V and J, which lose 1 base and 5 bases respectively.

The TCR beta CDR3 regions were amplified from the RNA transcripts. The first round of RT-PCR for the TCR CDR3 was performed with the HTBI primer set and the Qiagen OneStep RT-PCR kit. Libraries were constructed in a second round of multiplex PCR, after which size selection and purification were performed. Libraries were sequenced paired-end with 100 bp reads on an Illumina HiSeq2000. The authors processed their data as follows. SOAPnuke was used to process the raw data, removing reads that contained adapters or uncalled bases, had a mean Phred below 15, or lacked an exact match to the constant primer or identifier. COPE v1.2.5 was used to merge the high-quality paired reads, and each unique nucleotide sequence was defined as a clonotype. Clonotypes were aligned to IMGT TRBV, TRBD and TRBJ reference segments using MiTCR v1.1. Analysis was restricted to V-J combinations with a frequency above 0.0001, which covered 99% to 99.2% of repertoires. A TCS score was defined as the ratio of F50 (clonal expansion) to E x V (chaos), with BLOSUM62-based TCRdist applied between CDR3 peptides within each V-J. Welch's t-statistics and random forest reduced roughly 500 V-J features to 13, which were used in a naive Bayes classifier (R e1071). Thyroid-blood repertoire similarity was quantified with the Morisita-Horn index. Starting from the raw public reads, TCRdb applied fastp trimming at Q25, assembled clones with MiXCR and retained in-frame beta chains. Every distinct CDR3 protein forms one entry, paired with its most common genes and DNA. In this record, the V and J calls reflect TCRdb's handling and not the investigators' own analysis. For this sample the table gives 500,000 to 600,000 distinct CDR3 sequences, of which about 43% were detected only once. Approximately 8.4% of the sample is taken by the ten largest.

The material sequenced was peripheral blood or thyroid tissue (not recorded which). The source of this sequence is a woman between 18 and 29 years old with Graves' hyperthyroidism. This receptor chain uses TRBV14 and TRBJ1-1, with the identity of the D gene unclear. The nucleotide sequence reads TGTGCCAGCAGCCAAGCGGGGAGAAGTCGTACTGAAGCTTTCTTT. Its protein product is CASSQAGRSRTEAFF.